Presented here are 9 T cell receptor beta chains from one specimen sequenced in a study of molecular identifiers for immune sequencing clone quantification. TCRdb itself ran the PCR reads through MiXCR, one entry per CDR3 protein. The sample comprises some 88,000 distinct CDR3 sequences, around a fifth of which are singletons, and 0.8% to 1.2% rests with the top ten. The material sequenced was naive CD8+ T cells from blood, with Jurkat cell RNA spiked in. As to subset: FACS-sorted CD8+CD4-CCR7+CD45RA+ naive T cells. The receptors originated from a human donor in good health. Some libraries in this study had Jurkat cell RNA spiked in.

In its sample, this clonotype was seen many times. The chain recombines TRBV20-1 with TRBJ1-1; TRBD1 might be the D (6 bases). CDR1 DFQATT and CDR2 SNEGSKA come from the germline V gene (reference sequence). The CDR3 loop spans 13 amino acids. V was pared by 4 bases and J by 4 bases, with 13 bases between. CDR3 in DNA: TGCAGTGCTAACACAGGGACGGGCACTGAAGCTTTCTTT. Translating it yields CSANTGTGTEAFF.

This clonotype was detected a few times. This sequence joins TRBV6-4 and TRBJ2-1; TRBD1 matches 10 bases. The ends lost 3 bases at V and 4 bases at J; junction bases unmatched: 3. The length of the CDR3 is 15 residues. Germline loops: CDR1 MRHNA, CDR2 SNTAGT. As DNA, the CDR3 is TGTGCCAGCAGTGAGACAGGGGGCCTATACAATGAGCAGTTCTTC. Protein: CASSETGGLYNEQFF.

This clonotype was observed a handful of times. V and J are TRBV29-1 and TRBJ1-2; 9 bases are a match to TRBD1. The CDR3 covers 13 residues. V lost 5 bases and J lost 8; bases outside the gene matches: 9. Per germline, CDR1 SQVTM and CDR2 ANQGSEA. The DNA for the CDR3 is TGCAGCGTTACCGGGACAGGGAAGGAAGGCTACACCTTC. Translated, it gives CSVTGTGKEGYTF.

A few counts support this clonotype. The V gene is TRBV6-2 or TRBV6-3, the J gene TRBJ1-5; D is unclear. The CDR3 is 15 residues long. V lost 1 base to trimming and J lost 0 bases, with 7 bases between them. Germline V gives CDR1 MNHEY, CDR2 SVGEGT. This CDR3 reads CASSYFEFSNQPQHF. The CDR3 DNA reads as TGTGCCAGCAGTTACTTCGAGTTTAGCAATCAGCCCCAGCATTTT.

This clonotype has a count of ten or more. The CDR3 region is CASSPGGARTYEQYF. CDR3 DNA: TGTGCCAGCAGCCCGGGCGGGGCGAGAACCTACGAGCAGTACTTC. The V and J genes are TRBV27 and TRBJ2-7; maybe TRBD2 (6 bases). Trimming stripped 6 bases from V and 2 bases from J, with 17 bases between. The CDR3 runs to 15 residues. CDR1 MNHEY and CDR2 SMNVEV come from the germline V gene (reference sequence).

Turning to this clonotype: The junction departs from the called germline gene at one end, perhaps through a read error. This chain links TRBV13 with TRBJ2-6, with D maybe TRBD2 (6 bases). From germline, CDR1 is PRHDT and CDR2 FYEKMQ (reference sequence). The CDR3 has 15 residues. This chain's CDR3 is CASSLGGGGANVPTF. CDR3 DNA: TGTGCCAGCAGCTTAGGGGGAGGTGGGGCCAACGTCCCGACTTTC.

At least ten counts were recorded for this clonotype. The rearrangement uses TRBV7-9 and TRBJ2-3, with TRBD2 identical over 11 bases. The CDR3 extends over 17 amino acids. V shed 1 base and J 2 bases; nucleotides not matched to a gene: 5. Germline values: CDR1 SEHNR, CDR2 FQNEAQ (reference sequence). CDR3 nucleotides: TGTGCCAGCAGCTTAGAAGAACTAGCGGGGGCCACAGATACGCAGTATTTT. Translating gives CASSLEELAGATDTQYF.

This chain connects TRBV12-3 or TRBV12-4 to TRBJ1-2; D remains unclear. This CDR3 spans 12 amino acids. V was cut by 4 bases and J by 4 bases, with 7 bases left in between. In DNA, the CDR3 is TGTGCCAGCAGTTCCTGGGGCTATGGCTACACCTTC. It codes for CASSSWGYGYTF.

This clonotype came up many times. The V call is TRBV4-1, the J call TRBJ2-7; D might be TRBD1 (6 bases). Trimming removed 4 bases from V and 0 bases from J, with 13 bases in between. Germline values: CDR1 MGHRA, CDR2 YSYEKL. The CDR3 length is 15 residues. Here the CDR3 reads CASSLSRDTSYEQYF. Written as DNA, the CDR3 is TGCGCCAGCAGCCTGTCCCGGGACACCTCCTACGAGCAGTACTTC.